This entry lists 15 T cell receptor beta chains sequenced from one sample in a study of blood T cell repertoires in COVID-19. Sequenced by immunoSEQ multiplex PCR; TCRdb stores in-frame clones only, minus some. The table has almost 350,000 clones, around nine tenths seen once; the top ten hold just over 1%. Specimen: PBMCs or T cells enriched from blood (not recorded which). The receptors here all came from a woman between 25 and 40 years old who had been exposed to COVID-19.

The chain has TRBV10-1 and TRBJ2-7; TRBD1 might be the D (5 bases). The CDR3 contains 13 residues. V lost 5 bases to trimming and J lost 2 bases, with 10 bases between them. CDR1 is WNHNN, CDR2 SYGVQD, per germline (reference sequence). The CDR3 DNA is TGCGCCAGCAGTCCAGGGCGGACCTACGAGCAGTACTTC. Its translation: CASSPGRTYEQYF.

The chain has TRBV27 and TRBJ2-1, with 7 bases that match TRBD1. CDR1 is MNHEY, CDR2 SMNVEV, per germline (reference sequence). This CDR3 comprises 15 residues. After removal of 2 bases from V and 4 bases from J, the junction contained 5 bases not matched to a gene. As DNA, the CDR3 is TGTGCCAGCAGTTTAGGGACAGTGAGATACAATGAGCAGTTCTTC. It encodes CASSLGTVRYNEQFF.

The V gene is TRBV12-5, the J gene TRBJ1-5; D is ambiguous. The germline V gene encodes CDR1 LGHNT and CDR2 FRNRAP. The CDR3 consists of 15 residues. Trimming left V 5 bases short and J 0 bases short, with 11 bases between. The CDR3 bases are TGTGCTAGTGGTGGAGACGAGGATAGCAATCAGCCCCAGCATTTT. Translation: CASGGDEDSNQPQHF.

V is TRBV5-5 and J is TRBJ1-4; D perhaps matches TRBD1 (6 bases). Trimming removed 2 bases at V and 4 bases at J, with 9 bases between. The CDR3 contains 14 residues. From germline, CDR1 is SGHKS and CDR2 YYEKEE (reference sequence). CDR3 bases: TGTGCCAGCAGCTTCGGGACAAGTAATGAAAAACTGTTTTTT. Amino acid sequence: CASSFGTSNEKLFF. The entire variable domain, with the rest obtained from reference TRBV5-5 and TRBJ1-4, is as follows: DAGVTQSPTHLIKTRGQQVTLRCSPISGHKSVSWYQQVLGQGPQFIFQYYEKEERGRGNFPDRFSARQFPNYSSELNVNALLLGDSALYLCASSFGTSNEKLFFGSGTQLSVL.

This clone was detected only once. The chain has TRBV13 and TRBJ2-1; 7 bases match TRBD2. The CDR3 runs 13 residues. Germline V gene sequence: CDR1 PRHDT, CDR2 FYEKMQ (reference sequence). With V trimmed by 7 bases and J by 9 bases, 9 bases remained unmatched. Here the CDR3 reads CASTQERDGEQFF. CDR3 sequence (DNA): TGTGCCAGCACCCAAGAGCGGGACGGTGAGCAGTTCTTC.

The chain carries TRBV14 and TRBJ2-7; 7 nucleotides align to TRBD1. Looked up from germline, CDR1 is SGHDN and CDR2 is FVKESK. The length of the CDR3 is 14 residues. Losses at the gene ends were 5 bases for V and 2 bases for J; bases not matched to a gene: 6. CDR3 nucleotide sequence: TGTGCCAGCAGCTACAGGGGATACACCTACGAGCAGTACTTC. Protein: CASSYRGYTYEQYF.

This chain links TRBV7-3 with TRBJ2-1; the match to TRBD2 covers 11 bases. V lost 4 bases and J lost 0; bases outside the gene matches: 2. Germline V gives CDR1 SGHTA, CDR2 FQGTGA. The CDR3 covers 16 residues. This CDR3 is CASSWGLAASYNEQFF. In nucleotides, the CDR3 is TGTGCCAGCAGCTGGGGACTAGCGGCCTCCTACAATGAGCAGTTCTTC. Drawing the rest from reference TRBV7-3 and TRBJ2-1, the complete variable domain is GAGVSQTPSNKVTEKGKYVELRCDPISGHTALYWYRQSLGQGPEFLIYFQGTGAADDSGLPNDRFFAVRPEGSVSTLKIQRTERGDSAVYLCASSWGLAASYNEQFFGPGTRLTVL.

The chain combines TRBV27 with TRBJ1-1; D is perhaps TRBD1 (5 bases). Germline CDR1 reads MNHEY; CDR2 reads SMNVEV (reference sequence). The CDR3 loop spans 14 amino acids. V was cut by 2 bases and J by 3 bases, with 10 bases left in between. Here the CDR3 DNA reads TGTGCCAGCAGTTTAGCAGGGCTGTACACTGAAGCTTTCTTT. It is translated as CASSLAGLYTEAFF.

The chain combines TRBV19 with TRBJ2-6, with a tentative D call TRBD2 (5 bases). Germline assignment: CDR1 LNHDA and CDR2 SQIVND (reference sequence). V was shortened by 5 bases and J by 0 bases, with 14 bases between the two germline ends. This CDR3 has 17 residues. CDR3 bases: TGTGCCAGTAGTCCCCAGGACGGGAACTCTGGGGCCAACGTCCTGACTTTC. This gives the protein CASSPQDGNSGANVLTF.

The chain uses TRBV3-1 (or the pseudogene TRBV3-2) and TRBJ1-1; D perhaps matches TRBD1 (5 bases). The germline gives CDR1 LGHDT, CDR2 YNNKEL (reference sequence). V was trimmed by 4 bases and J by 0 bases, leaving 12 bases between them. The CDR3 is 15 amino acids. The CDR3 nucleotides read TGTGCCAGCAGCCCCGTGGGCAGGGTGAACACTGAAGCTTTCTTT. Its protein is CASSPVGRVNTEAFF.

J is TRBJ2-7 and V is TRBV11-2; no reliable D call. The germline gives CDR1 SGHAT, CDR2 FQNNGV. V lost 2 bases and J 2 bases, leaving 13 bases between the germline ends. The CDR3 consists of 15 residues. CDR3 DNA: TGTGCCAGCAGCTTATTACCTAGGTTAGCCTACGAGCAGTACTTC. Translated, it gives CASSLLPRLAYEQYF.

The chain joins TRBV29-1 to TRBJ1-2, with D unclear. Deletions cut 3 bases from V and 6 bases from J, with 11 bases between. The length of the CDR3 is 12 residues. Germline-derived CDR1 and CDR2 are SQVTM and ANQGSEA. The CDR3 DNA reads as TGCAGCGTTGACCGAGGGCCCCATGGCTACACCTTC. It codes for CSVDRGPHGYTF.

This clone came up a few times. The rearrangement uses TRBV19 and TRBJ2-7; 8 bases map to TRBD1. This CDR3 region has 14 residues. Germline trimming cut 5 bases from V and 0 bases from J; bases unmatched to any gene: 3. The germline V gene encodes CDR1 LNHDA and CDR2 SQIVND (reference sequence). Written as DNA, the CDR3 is TGTGCCAGTAGTGACAGGGGAAGCTCCTACGAGCAGTACTTC. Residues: CASSDRGSSYEQYF.

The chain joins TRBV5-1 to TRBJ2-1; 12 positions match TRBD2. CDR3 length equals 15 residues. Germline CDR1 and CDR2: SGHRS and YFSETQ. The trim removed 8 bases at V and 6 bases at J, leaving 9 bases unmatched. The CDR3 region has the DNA TGCGCCAGTACGCACCCGGGACTAGCGGGCAATGAGCAGTTCTTC. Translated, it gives CASTHPGLAGNEQFF.

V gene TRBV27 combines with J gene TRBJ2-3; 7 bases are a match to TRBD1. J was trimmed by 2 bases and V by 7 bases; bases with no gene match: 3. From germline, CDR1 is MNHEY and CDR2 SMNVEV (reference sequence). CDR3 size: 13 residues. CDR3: CASTTGNTDTQYF. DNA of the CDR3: TGTGCCAGCACGACAGGGAACACAGATACGCAGTATTTT.